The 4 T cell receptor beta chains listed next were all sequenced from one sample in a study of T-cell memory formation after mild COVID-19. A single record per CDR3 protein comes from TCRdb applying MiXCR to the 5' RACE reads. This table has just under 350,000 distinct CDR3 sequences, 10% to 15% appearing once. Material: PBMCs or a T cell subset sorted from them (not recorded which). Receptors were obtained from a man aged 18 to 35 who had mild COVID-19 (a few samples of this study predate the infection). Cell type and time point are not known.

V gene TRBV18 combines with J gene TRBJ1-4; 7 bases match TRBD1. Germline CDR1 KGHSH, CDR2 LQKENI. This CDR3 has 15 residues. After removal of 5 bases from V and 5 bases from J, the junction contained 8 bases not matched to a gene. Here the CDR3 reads CASSTNRGENEKLFF. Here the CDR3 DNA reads TGTGCCAGCTCAACAAACAGGGGCGAGAATGAAAAACTGTTTTTT.

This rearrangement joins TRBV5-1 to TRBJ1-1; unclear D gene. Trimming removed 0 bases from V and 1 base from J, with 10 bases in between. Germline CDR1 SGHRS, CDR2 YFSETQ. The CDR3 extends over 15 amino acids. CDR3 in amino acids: CASSLVGGWNTEAFF. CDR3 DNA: TGCGCCAGCAGCTTGGTCGGAGGATGGAACACTGAAGCTTTCTTT.

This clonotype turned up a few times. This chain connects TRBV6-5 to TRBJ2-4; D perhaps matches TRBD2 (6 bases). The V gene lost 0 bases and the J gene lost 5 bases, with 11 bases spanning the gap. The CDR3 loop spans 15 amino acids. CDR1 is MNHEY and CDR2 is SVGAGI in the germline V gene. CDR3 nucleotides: TGTGCCAGCAGTTACTCTTCTAGCGTCCAAAACATTCAGTACTTC. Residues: CASSYSSSVQNIQYF.

CDR3 amino acids: CASSPAGSSYNEQFF. CDR3 nucleotide sequence: TGTGCCAGCTCACCGGCGGGGAGCTCCTACAATGAGCAGTTCTTC. V and J are TRBV18 and TRBJ2-1, with D maybe TRBD2 (6 bases). The V and J ends lost 3 bases and 0 bases respectively, with 9 bases between them. From germline, CDR1 is KGHSH and CDR2 LQKENI. The CDR3 has 15 residues.